This T cell receptor (beta chain) was obtained from a study of beta chain features in type 1 diabetes. Study-wide findings and caveats: Across patients, naive, central memory and Treg TCRB repertoires exhibited apparently greater similarity than was observed across healthy donors.

Germline lookup yields CDR1 SGHTA and CDR2 FQGNSA. The V end lost 5 bases, the J end lost 0 bases, and 14 bases lay between the germline ends. This CDR3 has 15 residues. Reverse transcribing all isolated RNA meant expressed TCRB transcripts were sequenced. Generated by immunoSEQ multiplex PCR, the TCRdb table keeps only in-frame clones and is missing some. The sample consists of roughly 310,000 clones, around 10% of them appearing once. Concerning this clone itself: Antigen: not known.

Sequencing was performed on naive CD4+ T cells from blood. This clonotype was obtained from a woman between 25 and 40 years old in good health. This rearrangement joins TRBV7-2 to TRBJ2-7; maybe TRBD2 (5 bases). For the CDR3, the DNA is TGTGCCAGCAGCCCCAGTAGCGTGAGCTCCTACGAGCAGTACTTC. Translating it yields CASSPSSVSSYEQYF.